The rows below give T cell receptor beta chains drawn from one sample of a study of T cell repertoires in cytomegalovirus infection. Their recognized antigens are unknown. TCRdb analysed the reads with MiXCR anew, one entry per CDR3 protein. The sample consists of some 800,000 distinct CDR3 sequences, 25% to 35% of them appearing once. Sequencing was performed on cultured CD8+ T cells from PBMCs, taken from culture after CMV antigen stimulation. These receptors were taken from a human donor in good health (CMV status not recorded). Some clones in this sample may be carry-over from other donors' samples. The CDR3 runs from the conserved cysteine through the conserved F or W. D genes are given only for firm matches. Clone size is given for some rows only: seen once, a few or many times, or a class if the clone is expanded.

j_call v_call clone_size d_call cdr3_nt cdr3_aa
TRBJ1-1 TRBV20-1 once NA TGCAGCGCAGGGTCGGGCACTGAAGCTTTCTTT CSAGSGTEAFF
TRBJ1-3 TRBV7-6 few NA TGTGCCAGCAGCTTATTCCCTGGGACTGGAAACACCATATATTTT CASSLFPGTGNTIYF
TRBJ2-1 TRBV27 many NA TGTGCCAGCAGTTTTGGTGGGGGGTCCTACAATGAGCAGTTCTTC CASSFGGGSYNEQFF
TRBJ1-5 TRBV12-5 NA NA TGTGCTAGTGGTTTCGGGGGGGGAATAGGAAATCAGCCCCAGCATTTT CASGFGGGIGNQPQHF
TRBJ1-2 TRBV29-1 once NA TGCAGCGTTGAGAGACAGGCTGGCGGCTATGGCTACACCTTC CSVERQAGGYGYTF
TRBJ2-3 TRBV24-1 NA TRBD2 TGTGCCACCATGGGAGGGACAGATACGCAGTATTTT CATMGGTDTQYF
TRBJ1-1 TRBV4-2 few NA TGTGCCAGCAGCCAAGATCGGGACGTTTGGAACACTGAAGCTTTCTTT CASSQDRDVWNTEAFF
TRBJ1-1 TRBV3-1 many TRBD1 TGTGCCAGCAGTTATACAGGGGTGGGGAAGAACACTGAAGCTTTCTTT CASSYTGVGKNTEAFF
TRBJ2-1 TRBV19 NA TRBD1 TGTGCCAGTAGTATGACGACAGGGGGCGGCCACAATGAGCAGTTCTTC CASSMTTGGGHNEQFF
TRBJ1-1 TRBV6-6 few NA TGTGCCAGCGATACTCGGGGTTTCGAAGCTTTCTTT CASDTRGFEAFF
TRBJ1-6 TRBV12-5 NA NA TGTGCTAGTGCCCTCTGGGGGGGACCCCTCCACTTT CASALWGGPLHF
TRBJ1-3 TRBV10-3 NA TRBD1 TGTGCCATCAGGATCCTGCAGGGGGCAGATGGAAACACCATATATTTT CAIRILQGADGNTIYF
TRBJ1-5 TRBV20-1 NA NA TGCAGTGCTAGTCCGGTTAGTAGCAATCAGCCCCAGCATTTT CSASPVSSNQPQHF
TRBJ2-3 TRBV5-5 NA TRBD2 TGTGCCAGCAGCCCCGGGCTAGCGGTAGATACGCAGTATTTT CASSPGLAVDTQYF
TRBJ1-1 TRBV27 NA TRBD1 TGTGCCAGCAGTTTTGTGGCAGGGGGCTCGAACACTGAAGCTTTCTTT CASSFVAGGSNTEAFF
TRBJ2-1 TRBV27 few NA TGTGCCAGCAGCCCTCCGGGACGGCTAAACAATGAGCAGTTCTTC CASSPPGRLNNEQFF
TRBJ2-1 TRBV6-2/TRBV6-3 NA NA TGTGCCAGCAATGGGGATCGAGGCAGAGCAATCTTATACAATGAGCAGTTCTTC CASNGDRGRAILYNEQFF
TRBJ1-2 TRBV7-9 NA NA TGTGCCAGCAGCGGACGACACTACGTTAACTATGGCTACACCTTC CASSGRHYVNYGYTF
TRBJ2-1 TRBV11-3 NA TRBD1 TGTGCCAGCTCCCACAGGGGTGGGGTATCGGATGAGCAGTTCTTC CASSHRGGVSDEQFF
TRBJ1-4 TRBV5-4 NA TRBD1 TGTGCCAGCAGCTTGGCCGATGAGGGGGCTGGCGAAAAACTGTTTTTT CASSLADEGAGEKLFF
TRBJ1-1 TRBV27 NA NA TGTGCCAGCAGGCTAGGGGCCATGAACACTGAAGCTTTCTTT CASRLGAMNTEAFF
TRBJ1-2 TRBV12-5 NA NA TGTGCTAGTGGCACCGGTGGGGCTAACTATGGCTACACCTTC CASGTGGANYGYTF
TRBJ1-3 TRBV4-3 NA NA TGCGCCAGCAGCCAAGAGGCGGACAGAAAGGGGTTCGTGGGAAACACCATATATTTT CASSQEADRKGFVGNTIYF
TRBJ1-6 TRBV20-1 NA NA TGCAGTGCTAGAGTTAAAGGAAATTCACCCCTCCACTTT CSARVKGNSPLHF
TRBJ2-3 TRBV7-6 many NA TGTGCCAGCAGCTTAGGGACCGTGAACGCCGCAGATACGCAGTATTTT CASSLGTVNAADTQYF
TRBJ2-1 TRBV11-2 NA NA TGTGCCAGCAGCTTAGTTGGGCGGGTAGGACAGCCTAACAATGAGCAGTTCTTC CASSLVGRVGQPNNEQFF
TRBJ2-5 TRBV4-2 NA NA TGTGCCAGCAGCCAAGATCTAGGGGAGAAGACCCAGTACTTC CASSQDLGEKTQYF
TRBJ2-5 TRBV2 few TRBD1 TGTGCCAGCGGATTACCGGGACAGGGGGAACAGACCCAGTACTTC CASGLPGQGEQTQYF
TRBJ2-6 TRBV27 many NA TGTGCCAGCAGTTTATCGGGAGTTGGGGGTGGAGGGGCCAACGTCCTGACTTTC CASSLSGVGGGGANVLTF
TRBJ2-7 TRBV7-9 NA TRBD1 TGTGCCAGCAGCTTAGTTCCGGGACAGATAATTTTTCAGGACGAGCAGTACTTC CASSLVPGQIIFQDEQYF
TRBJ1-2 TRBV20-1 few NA TGCAGTGCTAGAGAGAAACAGAAGGGGTCCTATGGCTACACCTTC CSAREKQKGSYGYTF
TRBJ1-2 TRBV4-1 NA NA TGCGCCAGCGGTATCTACGCCCAGGGTCACTATGGCTACACCTTC CASGIYAQGHYGYTF
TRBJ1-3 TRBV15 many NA TGTGCCACCAGCAGAGGGTCTCAGGAAGACACCATATATTTT CATSRGSQEDTIYF
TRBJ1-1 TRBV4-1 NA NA TGCGCCAGCAGCCAAGAGGGACAGAACACTGAAGCTTTCTTT CASSQEGQNTEAFF
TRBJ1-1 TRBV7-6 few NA TGTGCCAGCAGCTTAGCCGGACACTTTGAAGCTTTCTTT CASSLAGHFEAFF
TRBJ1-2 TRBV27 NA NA TGTGCCAGCAGTTTTACCCCCGCGGATGGCTACACCTTC CASSFTPADGYTF
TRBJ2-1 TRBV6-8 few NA TGTGCCAGCAGTGCCGGGCCCAATGAGCAGTTCTTC CASSAGPNEQFF
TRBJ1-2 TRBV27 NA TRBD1 TGTGCCAGCAGTCCTGGACAGGGTCGAACCTATGGCTACACCTTC CASSPGQGRTYGYTF
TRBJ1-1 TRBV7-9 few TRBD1 TGTGCCAGCAGCTTCCCGGGACAGGGAATCACTGAAGCTTTCTTT CASSFPGQGITEAFF
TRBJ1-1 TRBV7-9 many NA TGTGCCAGCAGCTTCCAGGACAGTGGCACTGAAGCTTTCTTT CASSFQDSGTEAFF
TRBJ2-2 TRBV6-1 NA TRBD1 TGTGCCGGGTGGGGGACAGGGTCTGGCGGGGAGCTGTTTTTT CAGWGTGSGGELFF
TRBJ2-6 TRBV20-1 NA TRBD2 TGCAGTGCTAGACTAGCGGGGGGAACTGGGGCCAACGTCCTGACTTTC CSARLAGGTGANVLTF
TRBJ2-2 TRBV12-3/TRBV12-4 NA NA TGTGCCAGCAGTTTAATCGGGGGCGTAGACACCGGGGAGCTGTTTTTT CASSLIGGVDTGELFF
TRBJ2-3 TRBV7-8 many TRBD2 TGTGCCAGCACTAGCGGGGGGGACACAGATACGCAGTATTTT CASTSGGDTDTQYF
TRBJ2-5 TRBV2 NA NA TGTGCCAGCAGTGGGAACAGGAGGCAAGAGACCCAGTACTTC CASSGNRRQETQYF
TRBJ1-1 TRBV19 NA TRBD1 TGTGCCAGTGGGGACAGGGAGGTTATTTTGAACACTGAAGCTTTCTTT CASGDREVILNTEAFF
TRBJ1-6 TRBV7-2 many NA TGTGCCAGCAGCTCGCCGATGACGGACAGCAATAATTCACCCCTCCACTTT CASSSPMTDSNNSPLHF
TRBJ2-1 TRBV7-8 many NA TGTGCCAGCAGCCCCTGGACATCGTACAATGAGCAGTTCTTC CASSPWTSYNEQFF
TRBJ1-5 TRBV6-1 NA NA TGTGCCAGCAGGGGGAGGGGGGCAGATTATGTCCAGCCCCAGCATTTT CASRGRGADYVQPQHF
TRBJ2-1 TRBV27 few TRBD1 TGTGCCACCGCTTCAGGGGGCCCTGGCAATGAGCAGTTCTTC CATASGGPGNEQFF
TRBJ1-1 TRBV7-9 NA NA TGTGCCAGCAGCTCAGATCTAGGTCGGAACACTGAAGCTTTCTTT CASSSDLGRNTEAFF
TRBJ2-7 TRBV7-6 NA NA TGTGCCAGCAGCTCAGGAATAGGAGGCTCCTACGAGCAGTACTTC CASSSGIGGSYEQYF
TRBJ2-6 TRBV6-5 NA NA TGTGCCAGCAGTTACTTAGGTGAGGCCAACGTCCTGACTTTC CASSYLGEANVLTF
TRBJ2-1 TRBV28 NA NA TGTGCCAGCAGTTTTGGGGTTAGGTCCTACAATGAGCAGTTCTTC CASSFGVRSYNEQFF
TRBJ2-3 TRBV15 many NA TGTGCCACCACCTGGGACCACCGCACAGATACGCAGTATTTT CATTWDHRTDTQYF
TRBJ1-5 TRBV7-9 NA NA TGTGCCAGCAGCTTAGAAGGAGCCAGGGCCCAGCATTTT CASSLEGARAQHF
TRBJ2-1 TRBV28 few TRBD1 TGTGCCAGCAGCCCCAGCCCGCAGGGGGACCCACCAAATGAGCAGTTCTTC CASSPSPQGDPPNEQFF
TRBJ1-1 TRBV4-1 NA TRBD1 TGCGCCAGCAGCCAAGACGGGACAGGGGGGACTGAAGCTTTCTTT CASSQDGTGGTEAFF
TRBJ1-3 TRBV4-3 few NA TGCGCCAGCAGCCAAGATACAGGGAAGGCTGGAAACACCATATATTTT CASSQDTGKAGNTIYF
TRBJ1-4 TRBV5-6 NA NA TGTGCCAGCAGTCAGGGGAGGGCTAATGAAAAACTGTTTTTT CASSQGRANEKLFF